The source of this T cell receptor beta chain is a study of CD8 T cells in ankylosing spondylitis. In TCRdb, the 5' RACE reads were re-called with MiXCR into one record per CDR3 protein. The sample has 750,000 to 850,000 distinct CDR3 sequences; about 12% are singletons. Comments on this clonotype: Its antigen is still unknown.

Findings and limits, study-wide: What appeared characteristic of ankylosing spondylitis blood was a TCR beta motif of fewer than ten highly homologous variants.

The CDR3 sequence is 15 residues long. Per germline, CDR1 LGHNA and CDR2 YSLEER. V lost 1 base and J lost 5, with 14 bases in between. Input material: blood, either unsorted or a sorted T cell fraction (not recorded which). The chain uses TRBV4-3 and TRBJ1-1; D possibly corresponds to TRBD1 (5 bases). This clonotype was obtained from a male donor with ankylosing spondylitis. The CDR3 DNA follows: TGCGCCAGCAGCCAAGGCGCCTTAGACAGTACTGAAGCTTTCTTT. Translating gives CASSQGALDSTEAFF.